This TCR beta chain was captured in a study of T-cell memory formation after mild COVID-19. On this clonotype: Its antigen is undetermined.

Findings and caveats of the study: The study found contracting CD4+ clones mainly in CM and EM and contracting CD8+ clones in EMRA.

TCRdb reprocessed the 5' RACE reads via MiXCR and lists one record per CDR3 protein. The sample lists 75,000 to 90,000 distinct CDR3 sequences, more than 11% occurring once. Germline V gene data show CDR1 as LNHDA and CDR2 as SQIVND (reference sequence). The CDR3 sequence is 16 residues long. V was clipped by 1 base and J by 6 bases, with 16 bases between them. The sequencing sample was made of PBMCs or a T cell subset sorted from them (not recorded which). This receptor was taken from an adult woman who had mild COVID-19 (a few samples of this study predate the infection). Cell type and time point are not known. The genes are TRBV19 and TRBJ2-1, with D unclear. CDR3 in DNA: TGTGCCAGTAGTATAGTTACCTCGTACGTGTCCAATGAGCAGTTCTTC. Translated, it gives CASSIVTSYVSNEQFF.